These 9 T cell receptor beta chains were all obtained from the same sample, sequenced in a study of T-cell reconstitution after alpha-beta-depleted transplantation in children. Unique molecular identifiers featured in how the TCRbeta library was prepared. TCRdb recomputed calls from the PCR reads with MiXCR, one row per CDR3 protein. There are some 600,000 distinct CDR3 sequences in the sample; 10% to 15% occur only once, and approximately 2.1% lies in the top ten. The sample consisted of PBMCs, mostly from graft donor cells, taken 360 days after TCRalphabeta/CD19-depleted stem cell transplant. Receptors originate from a male patient younger than 18 who had a stem cell transplant for acute myeloid leukemia, so the T cells may come from the graft donor.

This clonotype was seen more than once but under ten times. The chain has TRBV5-1 and TRBJ1-1; D remains unclear. Germline-derived CDR1 and CDR2 are SGHRS and YFSETQ. The CDR3 length is 15 residues. Deletions cut 1 base from V and 1 base from J, with 11 bases between. The CDR3 loop reads CASSLRWIGNTEAFF. As DNA, the CDR3 is TGCGCCAGCAGCTTGCGATGGATAGGGAACACTGAAGCTTTCTTT.

This clonotype was counted a few times. The chain recombines TRBV11-2 with TRBJ2-2, with 8 bases identical to TRBD2. This CDR3 contains 18 residues. Germline CDR1 SGHAT, CDR2 FQNNGV. V shed 2 bases, J shed 7 bases, and the junction held 15 bases outside the gene matches. CDR3 sequence reads: CASSLIIPGGPVVGELFF. CDR3 in DNA: TGTGCCAGCAGCTTAATCATCCCGGGAGGGCCGGTTGTCGGGGAGCTGTTTTTT.

This clonotype was recorded many times. This rearrangement joins TRBV15 to TRBJ2-5, with TRBD2 matching over 10 bases. V was pared by 7 bases and J by 4 bases, with 6 bases of the junction left unmatched. The CDR3 length is 14 residues. Germline CDR1 is LNHNV and CDR2 is YYDKDF (reference sequence). Here the CDR3 DNA reads TGTGCCACCACCCCCCTAGCGGGAGTAGAGACCCAGTACTTC. Its protein product is CATTPLAGVETQYF.

This clonotype was recorded once. The chain uses TRBV27 and TRBJ2-5; possible D gene TRBD1, 5 bases. The CDR3 contains 14 residues. V was shortened by 6 bases and J by 4 bases, with 15 bases between the two germline ends. CDR1 is MNHEY and CDR2 is SMNVEV in the germline V gene (reference sequence). CDR3: CASSSRVFLETQYF. The CDR3 region has the DNA TGTGCCAGCAGCTCCAGGGTATTTTTAGAGACCCAGTACTTC.

This clonotype was seen at least ten times. The chain has TRBV6-6 and TRBJ2-1; a weak D match, TRBD2 (5 bases). Trimming took off 2 bases at V and 9 bases at J, with 5 bases between the two ends. The CDR3 spans 11 residues. CDR1 and CDR2 from the germline V gene are MNHNY and SVGAGI (reference sequence). The CDR3 loop is CASSYGGEQFF. The CDR3 DNA sequence: TGTGCCAGCAGTTACGGAGGTGAGCAGTTCTTC.

The V call is TRBV5-1, the J call TRBJ2-3, with 11 bases aligning to TRBD2. The CDR3 spans 15 residues. Germline CDR1 SGHRS, CDR2 YFSETQ. V shed 2 bases, J shed 5 bases, and the junction held 4 bases outside the gene matches. Here the CDR3 reads CASSLSLAGGDTQYF. DNA for the CDR3: TGCGCCAGCAGCTTAAGCCTAGCGGGAGGAGATACGCAGTATTTT.

The chain links TRBV29-1 to TRBJ2-7; 8 positions agree with TRBD2. With 4 bases clipped from V and 2 bases from J, the junction kept 4 bases outside the gene matches. The germline V gene has CDR1 SQVTM and CDR2 ANQGSEA. This CDR3 has 13 residues. The CDR3 DNA reads TGCAGCGTTGCCAGCGGGGGTGCCTACGAGCAGTACTTC. Its translation: CSVASGGAYEQYF.

This clonotype was detected many times. The CDR3 nucleotides are TGTGCCAGCAGACTTAGGGAAAACATTCAGTACTTC. It translates to CASRLRENIQYF. V usage is TRBV28 and J usage is TRBJ2-4; D call uncertain. V was cut by 6 bases and J by 5 bases, with 8 bases left in between. Per the germline V gene, CDR1 is MDHEN and CDR2 is SYDVKM. The CDR3 is 12 residues long.

The chain is built from TRBV12-3 or TRBV12-4 and TRBJ1-4; D gene ambiguous. CDR3 length: 15 residues. V lost 5 bases and J 0 bases, leaving 10 bases between the germline ends. The CDR3: CASSGGDATNEKLFF. The CDR3 coding sequence is TGTGCCAGCAGTGGTGGGGATGCAACTAATGAAAAACTGTTTTTT.